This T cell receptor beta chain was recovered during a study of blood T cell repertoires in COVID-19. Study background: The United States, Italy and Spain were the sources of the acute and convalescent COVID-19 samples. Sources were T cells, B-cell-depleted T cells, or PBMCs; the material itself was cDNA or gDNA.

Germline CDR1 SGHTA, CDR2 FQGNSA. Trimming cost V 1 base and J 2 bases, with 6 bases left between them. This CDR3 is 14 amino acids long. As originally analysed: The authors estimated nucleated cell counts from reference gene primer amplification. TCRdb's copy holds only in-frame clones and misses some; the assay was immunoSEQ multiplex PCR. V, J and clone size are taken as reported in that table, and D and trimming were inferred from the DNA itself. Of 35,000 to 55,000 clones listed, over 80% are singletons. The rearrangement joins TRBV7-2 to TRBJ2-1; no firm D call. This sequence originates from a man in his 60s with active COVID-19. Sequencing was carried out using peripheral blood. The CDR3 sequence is CASSLERTYNEQFF. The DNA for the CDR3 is TGTGCCAGCAGCTTAGAGAGAACCTACAATGAGCAGTTCTTC.